This entry describes one T cell receptor (beta chain). This record belongs to a study of blood T cell repertoires in COVID-19. Turning to the study itself: Researchers got acute and convalescent COVID-19 samples from the United States, Italy and Spain. T cells, B-cell-depleted T cells, or PBMCs provided the cDNA or gDNA that served as material.

Germline values: CDR1 SGHRS, CDR2 YFSETQ. CDR3 length: 12 residues. J lost 12 bases, V lost 0 bases, and 3 bases had no gene match. Under the authors' procedure: Amplifying reference gene primers gave estimates of nucleated cell counts. Sequenced by immunoSEQ multiplex PCR; TCRdb stores in-frame clones only, minus some. That table is the source of V, J and clone size, and D and trimming were worked out from the DNA. The sample carries 200,000 to 250,000 clones, about 79% recorded once. Material: peripheral blood. The chain links TRBV5-1 to TRBJ2-1, with 7 bases aligning to TRBD1. This clonotype was sampled from a human donor in a cohort sampled during active COVID-19. Here the CDR3 reads CASSLAGQRQFF. The CDR3 DNA follows: TGCGCCAGCAGCTTGGCGGGACAGAGGCAGTTCTTC.